The 13 T cell receptor beta chains below come from one sample, sequenced in a study of blood T cell repertoires in COVID-19. Libraries were prepared by immunoSEQ multiplex PCR; TCRdb keeps only in-frame clonotypes and omits some of them. The data contain roughly 53,000 clones, around 85% of them seen just once; the ten biggest clones take up approximately 15%. The specimen sequenced was peripheral blood. Receptors originate from a human donor in a cohort sampled during active COVID-19.

The V and J genes are TRBV5-1 and TRBJ2-2; 8 nucleotides align to TRBD2. Germline CDR1 is SGHRS and CDR2 is YFSETQ. CDR3 length equals 16 residues. The ends lost 4 bases at V and 3 bases at J; junction bases unmatched: 8. The CDR3 reads CASSPGGTIYTGELFF. Here the CDR3 DNA reads TGCGCCAGCAGCCCGGGGGGGACTATCTACACCGGGGAGCTGTTTTTT.

This chain joins TRBV30 and TRBJ2-5; 8 bases map to TRBD1. V was clipped by 6 bases and J by 5 bases; unmatched bases: 8. Germline V gene lookup returns CDR1 GTSNPN and CDR2 SVGIG (reference sequence). This CDR3 spans 13 amino acids. CDR3 bases: TGTGCCTGCCAGACAGGGGCGCGGGAGACCCAGTACTTC. Protein product: CACQTGARETQYF.

This clone was seen just once. The V and J genes are TRBV15 and TRBJ1-5; 8 bases align to TRBD1. Germline assignment: CDR1 LNHNV and CDR2 YYDKDF (reference sequence). Trimming at V came to 6 bases and at J to 2 bases, leaving 0 bases not matched to a gene. The CDR3 has 13 residues. The CDR3 loop reads CATRTGGNQPQHF. The CDR3 DNA is TGTGCCACCAGGACAGGGGGCAATCAGCCCCAGCATTTT. Looking up the rest from reference TRBV15 and TRBJ1-5 gives the full variable domain: DAMVIQNPRYQVTQFGKPVTLSCSQTLNHNVMYWYQQKSSQAPKLLFHYYDKDFNNEADTPDNFQSRRPNTSFCFLDIRSPGLGDTAMYLCATRTGGNQPQHFGDGTRLSIL.

This clone was picked up one time. The chain couples TRBV25-1 to TRBJ2-5; TRBD2 aligns across 7 bases. Trimming took 7 bases from V and 5 from J; bases not matched to a gene: 4. Germline V gives CDR1 MGHDK, CDR2 SYGVNS. This CDR3 has 12 residues. The DNA of the CDR3 is TGTGCCAGCATCTCCGGGGGGGAGACCCAGTACTTC. It encodes CASISGGETQYF. The full variable domain, rest sourced from reference TRBV25-1 and TRBJ2-5, is EADIYQTPRYLVIGTGKKITLECSQTMGHDKMYWYQQDPGMELHLIHYSYGVNSTEKGDLSSESTVSRIRTEHFPLTLESARPSHTSQYLCASISGGETQYFGPGTRLLVL.

J is TRBJ2-5 and V is TRBV7-8; 10 bases are a match to TRBD2. Unmatched junction bases numbered 11, after V lost 4 bases and J lost 6 bases. The germline V gene encodes CDR1 SGHVS and CDR2 FQNEAQ. This CDR3 contains 16 residues. The chain's CDR3 is CASSSSGSGGLQTQYF. The CDR3 region has the DNA TGTGCCAGCAGCTCTAGCGGGAGTGGTGGTTTGCAGACCCAGTACTTC.

The DNA for the CDR3 is TGTGCCAGCAGCGCCAAAGGTGGGACAGGGAGGTCCTACAATGAGCAGTTCTTC. This sequence encodes CASSAKGGTGRSYNEQFF. The V call is TRBV7-3, the J call TRBJ2-1; 9 bases line up with TRBD1. This CDR3 has 18 amino acids. Germline V gene sequence: CDR1 SGHTA, CDR2 FQGTGA. With 5 bases clipped from V and 1 base from J, the junction kept 12 bases outside the gene matches. The whole variable domain, remainder taken from reference TRBV7-3 and TRBJ2-1, is GAGVSQTPSNKVTEKGKYVELRCDPISGHTALYWYRQSLGQGPEFLIYFQGTGAADDSGLPNDRFFAVRPEGSVSTLKIQRTERGDSAVYLCASSAKGGTGRSYNEQFFGPGTRLTVL.

The CDR3 DNA is TGTGCCAGCAGCGTAGAGGCAGGAACTAATGAAAAACTGTTTTTT. Translating it yields CASSVEAGTNEKLFF. This chain links TRBV9 with TRBJ1-4, with unresolved D. The CDR3 runs to 15 residues. From germline, CDR1 is SGDLS and CDR2 YYNGEE. Trimming cost V 0 bases and J 1 base, with 7 bases left between them.

The chain employs TRBV5-1 and TRBJ2-5, with D possibly matching TRBD2 (6 bases). V was shortened by 4 bases and J by 5 bases, with 18 bases between the two germline ends. Germline V gene sequence: CDR1 SGHRS, CDR2 YFSETQ. This CDR3 has 15 residues. CDR3 in amino acids: CASSHGTPGRETQYF. The CDR3 DNA is TGCGCCAGCAGCCACGGGACGCCGGGGAGGGAGACCCAGTACTTC.

This sequence joins TRBV4-1 and TRBJ1-3, with D possibly being TRBD1 (6 bases). The germline V gene encodes CDR1 MGHRA and CDR2 YSYEKL. The CDR3 covers 17 residues. Between the trimmed V and J ends, which lost 0 bases and 0 bases, there was a span of 12 bases. The CDR3 region is CASSQEGQLRSGNTIYF. In DNA, the CDR3 is TGCGCCAGCAGCCAAGAAGGACAGCTTCGCTCTGGAAACACCATATATTTT.

The rearrangement links TRBV19 to TRBJ1-5, with 7 bases matching TRBD1. Germline CDR1 reads LNHDA; CDR2 reads SQIVND (reference sequence). J gave up 5 bases and V 10 bases, and 8 bases lay outside the gene matches. This CDR3 has 13 amino acids. The CDR3 reads CATNDRVHQPQHF. The CDR3 region has the DNA TGTGCCACCAATGACAGGGTCCATCAGCCCCAGCATTTT.

This rearrangement joins TRBV27 to TRBJ2-7, with 10 nucleotides matching TRBD1. With V trimmed by 6 bases and J by 9 bases, 14 bases remained unmatched. The CDR3 sequence is 15 residues long. The germline V gene encodes CDR1 MNHEY and CDR2 SMNVEV (reference sequence). CDR3 sequence reads: CASSLAGTGATGQYF. Here the CDR3 DNA reads TGTGCCAGCAGCTTAGCCGGGACAGGGGCTACGGGGCAGTACTTC.

This chain uses TRBV30 with TRBJ2-1; 16 positions agree with TRBD2. Trimming took 3 bases from V and 8 from J; bases not matched to a gene: 13. Germline V lookup: CDR1 GTSNPN, CDR2 SVGIG (reference sequence). The CDR3 spans 18 residues. This CDR3 reads CAWSHPPGLAGGWHEQFF. The CDR3, as DNA: TGTGCCTGGAGCCATCCCCCGGGACTAGCGGGAGGGTGGCATGAGCAGTTCTTC.

The V and J genes are TRBV18 and TRBJ1-6, with 7 bases fitting TRBD1. CDR1 and CDR2 from the germline V gene are KGHSH and LQKENI. Germline trimming cut 6 bases from V and 10 bases from J; bases unmatched to any gene: 9. CDR3 length: 14 amino acids. DNA of the CDR3: TGTGCCAGCTCCCGCGACAGGGATGAGTCACCCCTCCACTTT. Its translation is CASSRDRDESPLHF.